Sequencing of this T cell receptor (beta chain) was carried out in a study of T cell changes during pregnancy in multiple sclerosis. The germline V and J ends were trimmed by 3 bases and 6 bases, with 6 bases remaining between them. CDR3 size: 12 residues. Germline values: CDR1 MDHEN, CDR2 SYDVKM. Clones were sequenced by immunoSEQ multiplex PCR, and TCRdb holds only the in-frame ones, with some missing. The data show tens of thousands of clones, nearly 90% seen once. The chain has TRBV28 and TRBJ1-5; D is unclear. This TCR came from a female donor with multiple sclerosis, enrolled in a pregnancy study. The sequences come from CD4+ T cells from peripheral blood mononuclear cells, collected in the first trimester of pregnancy. The CDR3 DNA sequence: TGTGCCAGCAGTTTCTCGGTTCAGCCCCAGCATTTT. Its translation is CASSFSVQPQHF.